These 9 T cell receptor beta chains originate from one sample sequenced in a study of cytomegalovirus exposure and HLA in healthy donors. 13 Jbeta primers and 60 Vbeta primers were used for the PCR. Produced via immunoSEQ multiplex PCR; TCRdb's table is partial and in-frame only. Seen here are more than 80,000 clones, 55% to 65% observed once, and the top ten hold approximately 15%. Sequenced: PBMCs. All receptors come from a woman in her thirties or forties in good health and CMV-seropositive.

The chain couples TRBV10-1 to TRBJ2-1; TRBD2 matches at 12 bases. This CDR3 has 13 amino acids. Per the germline V gene, CDR1 is WNHNN and CDR2 is SYGVQD (reference sequence). V was pared by 5 bases and J by 9 bases, with 2 bases of the junction left unmatched. CDR3 in amino acids: CASSTSGRPEQFF. The DNA of the CDR3 is TGCGCCAGCAGTACTAGCGGGAGGCCTGAGCAGTTCTTC.

The rearrangement joins TRBV7-2 to TRBJ2-3, with 11 nucleotides matching TRBD2. Trimming took 1 base from V and 2 from J; bases not matched to a gene: 2. CDR1 SGHTA and CDR2 FQGNSA come from the germline V gene. The CDR3 contains 16 residues. CDR3: CASSLGGLAVTDTQYF. The DNA of the CDR3 is TGTGCCAGCAGCTTAGGGGGACTAGCGGTCACAGATACGCAGTATTTT.

The rearrangement links TRBV6-1 to TRBJ1-2, with D hard to call. The germline V gene encodes CDR1 MNHNS and CDR2 SASEGT. The CDR3 totals 9 residues. Trimming pared 10 bases from V and 5 bases from J, leaving 5 bases between. This CDR3 reads CATFYGYTF. The CDR3 nucleotides read TGTGCCACCTTTTATGGCTACACCTTC.

This chain uses TRBV27 with TRBJ1-2; no reliable D call. The CDR3 totals 14 residues. The V end lost 2 bases, the J end lost 2 bases, and 9 bases lay between the germline ends. The germline V gene has CDR1 MNHEY and CDR2 SMNVEV (reference sequence). CDR3 in DNA: TGTGCCAGCAGTTTACGAAGCCTGAACTATGGCTACACCTTC. Its translation is CASSLRSLNYGYTF.

The chain employs TRBV6-6 and TRBJ1-1; no clear D gene. CDR3 length equals 15 residues. Germline V lookup: CDR1 MNHNY, CDR2 SVGAGI (reference sequence). Trimming stripped 3 bases from V and 4 bases from J, with 15 bases between. The CDR3 DNA follows: TGTGCCAGCAGTTATAAGGTAGCCGAGAGCACTGAAGCTTTCTTT. Translated: CASSYKVAESTEAFF.

V and J are TRBV28 and TRBJ1-2; D remains unclear. Trimming shortened V by 3 bases and J by 4 bases, and 9 bases separated the two germline ends. Looked up from germline, CDR1 is MDHEN and CDR2 is SYDVKM. The CDR3 contains 13 residues. CDR3 residues: CASSLPGSYGYTF. CDR3 nucleotide sequence: TGTGCCAGCAGTTTGCCAGGTTCCTATGGCTACACCTTC.

The V and J genes are TRBV19 and TRBJ1-4, with D unclear. CDR1 and CDR2 (germline): LNHDA, SQIVND (reference sequence). Between the trimmed V and J ends, which lost 6 bases and 7 bases, there was a span of 21 bases. The CDR3 sequence is 16 residues long. CDR3 DNA: TGTGCCAGTAGCCCGCCTCAGGTGCCCCTCCGTGAAAAACTGTTTTTT. It is translated as CASSPPQVPLREKLFF.

The chain is built from TRBV6-5 and TRBJ2-3; TRBD2 matches at 7 bases. This CDR3 has 14 residues. Germline lookup yields CDR1 MNHEY and CDR2 SVGAGI. The ends lost 2 bases at V and 1 base at J; junction bases unmatched: 0. CDR3 loop: CASSYREGTDTQYF. The CDR3 DNA reads as TGTGCCAGCAGTTACCGGGAGGGCACAGATACGCAGTATTTT.

The V and J genes are TRBV4-3 and TRBJ2-1; D gene unclear. The germline V gene encodes CDR1 LGHNA and CDR2 YSLEER. V dropped 0 bases and J dropped 0 bases, with 9 bases sitting between them. The CDR3 has 16 residues. The CDR3, as DNA: TGCGCCAGCAGCCAAGATCAAGTCAGCTCCTACAATGAGCAGTTCTTC. This encodes CASSQDQVSSYNEQFF.